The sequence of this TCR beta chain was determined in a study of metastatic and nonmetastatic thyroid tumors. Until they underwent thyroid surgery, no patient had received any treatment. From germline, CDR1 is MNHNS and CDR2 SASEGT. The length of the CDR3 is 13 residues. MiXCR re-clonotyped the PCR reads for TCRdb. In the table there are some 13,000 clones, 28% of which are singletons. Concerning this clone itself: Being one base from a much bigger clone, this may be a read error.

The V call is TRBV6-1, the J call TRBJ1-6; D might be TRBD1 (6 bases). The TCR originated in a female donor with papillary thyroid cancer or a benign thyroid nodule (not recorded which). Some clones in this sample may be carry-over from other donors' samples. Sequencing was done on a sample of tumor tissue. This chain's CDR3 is CAGSNRVQAPLHF. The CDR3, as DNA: TGTGCCGGCAGCAACAGGGTGCAGGCACCCCTCCACTTT.